This T cell receptor (beta chain) was recovered during a study of Graves' ophthalmopathy and Graves' hyperthyroidism. Overall study: Pretreatment peripheral blood was obtained at initial diagnosis.

Using RNA transcripts, the TCR beta CDR3 regions were amplified. RT-PCR with HTBI primers came first, then second-round multiplex PCR. TCRdb reprocessed the multiplex PCR reads via MiXCR and lists one record per CDR3 protein. The data hold approximately 210,000 distinct CDR3 sequences, with roughly 27% observed a single time. Germline CDR1 is SEHNR and CDR2 is FQNEAQ (reference sequence). The CDR3 runs 15 residues. Trimming left V 4 bases short and J 0 bases short, with 10 bases between. This clonotype has ten or more counts. None of the included patients had other autoimmune diseases, uncontrolled infections, pregnancy or lactation, as these led to exclusion.

Sequenced input: peripheral blood. The receptor's source is a man aged 50-59 years with Graves' ophthalmopathy. The rearrangement joins TRBV7-9 to TRBJ2-4, with D hard to call. The CDR3 DNA is TGTGCCAGCAGCTCCCCCGCAGAAGCCAAAAACATTCAGTACTTC. Protein: CASSSPAEAKNIQYF. Combining the CDR3 with reference TRBV7-9 and TRBJ2-4 gives the whole variable domain DTGVSQNPRHKITKRGQNVTFRCDPISEHNRLYWYRQTLGQGPEFLTYFQNEAQLEKSRLLSDRFSAERPKGSFSTLEIQRTEQGDSAMYLCASSSPAEAKNIQYFGAGTRLSVL.